The source of this TCR beta chain is a study of memory CD4+ T cells and cytomegalovirus serostatus. Using immunoSEQ multiplex PCR, the repertoire was profiled, and TCRdb retains in-frame clones only, with some absent. The sample yields around 33,000 clones, about 75% seen once. The sort gate was single viable CD3+CD4+CD8-CD45RO+ cells for memory CD4+ T cells. Germline V gene lookup returns CDR1 SGDLS and CDR2 YYNGEE. Trimming stripped 5 bases from V and 0 bases from J, with 17 bases between. This CDR3 comprises 17 residues. This clone was observed a single time. This clonotype originated in an adult in good health and CMV-seronegative. Some clones in this sample may be carry-over from other donors' samples. V and J are TRBV9 and TRBJ2-2; the D gene is possibly TRBD1 (7 bases). Sequencing was performed on memory CD4+ T cells from blood. CDR3 DNA sequence: TGTGCCAGCAGGGGACAGAAAGGAGGGACGAACACCGGGGAGCTGTTTTTT. Its translation: CASRGQKGGTNTGELFF.